The entry below gives a single T cell receptor (beta chain) sequence along with its context. This record comes from a study of beta chain features in type 1 diabetes. The CDR3 is 17 amino acids. Trimming cost V 4 bases and J 9 bases; bases outside gene matches: 19. CDR1 is LGHNA, CDR2 YNFKEQ, per germline. Expressed TCRB transcripts got sequenced, as all isolated RNA was reverse transcribed. This table comes from immunoSEQ multiplex PCR, and its TCRdb copy is limited to in-frame clones, with some not included. Of hundreds of thousands of clones in the sample, roughly 31% were seen once. The TCR comes from a man aged 18-30 years in good health. The rearrangement uses TRBV4-2 and TRBJ2-7; 9 bases line up with TRBD1. Sequencing was performed on naive CD4+ T cells from blood. This CDR3 is CASSRTAGQGSSFGQYF. The CDR3 DNA sequence: TGTGCCAGCAGCCGTACGGCGGGACAGGGTTCCTCCTTTGGGCAGTACTTC.